This TCR beta chain came from a study of Tregs in tolerant kidney transplant recipients. Trimming shortened V by 5 bases and J by 2 bases, and 10 bases separated the two germline ends. The CDR3 extends over 13 amino acids. Germline V gene sequence: CDR1 MNHNY, CDR2 SVGAGI (reference sequence). Method: immunoSEQ multiplex PCR; TCRdb's copy keeps in-frame clones and lacks some. There are some 55,000 clones in the sample; 80% to 90% occur only once, and approximately 4.7% lies in the top ten. Only one count was recorded for this clone. This sequence originates from a human donor in good health. Sequences were obtained from CD4+ T cells from blood. V is TRBV6-6 and J is TRBJ2-7, with D uncertain. The DNA of the CDR3 is TGTGCCAGCAGTCGACACCGGGCCTACGAGCAGTACTTC. This translates into CASSRHRAYEQYF.